This T cell receptor (beta chain) emerged from a study of T-cell reconstitution after alpha-beta-depleted transplantation in children. The study, taken as a whole, reports: Newly generated T cells supplied most T-cell counts and diversity one year post-transplant. Some patients showed high day-60 TCRbeta diversity, which derived from surviving recipient T cells and thymic progenitors.

CDR3 size: 14 residues. Trimming took 3 bases from V and 1 from J, leaving 10 bases between them. Germline assignment: CDR1 SGHTA and CDR2 FQGNSA. Worth noting for this clonotype: The antigen remains undetermined.

Unique molecular identifiers were incorporated during preparation of the TCRbeta library. TCRdb itself ran the PCR reads through MiXCR, one entry per CDR3 protein. Of a few hundred thousand distinct CDR3 sequences in the sample, 23% were seen once. This chain joins TRBV7-2 and TRBJ2-7; weak D call: TRBD2 (6 bases). The clonotype comes from a male patient younger than 18 who had a stem cell transplant for acute lymphoblastic leukemia, so the T cells may come from the graft donor. This specimen consisted of PBMCs, mostly from graft donor cells, obtained 180 days after TCRalphabeta/CD19-depleted stem cell transplant. CDR3 in DNA: TGTGCCAGCAGCTTTCACGGGAGTTCCTACGAGCAGTACTTC. The encoded protein is CASSFHGSSYEQYF.